In its sample, the clone carrying this TCR beta chain was seen a few times. Method: immunoSEQ multiplex PCR; TCRdb's copy keeps in-frame clones and lacks some. Of 45,000 to 60,000 clones listed, roughly four fifths were seen once; the top ten hold roughly 18%. This sample was included in a study of identifying expanded T cells in peripheral blood. Collection occurred without any documented infections or immune events in donors. CDR3 size: 17 residues. CDR1 is MGHRA and CDR2 is YSYEKL in the germline V gene. The V segment lost 2 bases and the J segment 5 bases; nucleotides outside the gene matches: 12.

J is TRBJ2-3 and V is TRBV4-1, with 8 nucleotides matching TRBD2. The sequenced material came from blood. The origin of this receptor is a person between 18 and 75 years old in good health. The CDR3 here is CASSQPLARGAGDTQYF. DNA for the CDR3: TGCGCCAGCAGCCAACCCTTGGCGCGGGGGGCCGGAGATACGCAGTATTTT.